The 14 T cell receptor beta chains below were found in one sample sequenced in a study of blood T cell repertoires in COVID-19. The repertoire was sequenced with immunoSEQ multiplex PCR; TCRdb's copy has only in-frame clones and lacks some. The sample has around 290,000 clones, 88% seen once. The sequenced sample was PBMCs or T cells enriched from blood (not recorded which). The receptors shown here come from a woman aged 55-69 years in a cohort exposed to, infected with or recovered from COVID-19 (not recorded which).

The rearrangement links TRBV7-9 to TRBJ2-6; D not resolved. CDR1 is SEHNR, CDR2 FQNEAQ, per germline (reference sequence). The ends were cut back, 3 bases at V and 0 bases at J, with 9 bases in the middle. There are 16 residues in the CDR3. The CDR3 region has the DNA TGTGCCAGCAGCTTGGGCCAGCTCTCTGGGGCCAACGTCCTGACTTTC. Amino acids: CASSLGQLSGANVLTF.

The rearrangement joins TRBV6-2 or TRBV6-3 to TRBJ2-7; 9 bases are shared with TRBD2. This CDR3 has 16 amino acids. Germline values: CDR1 MNHEY, CDR2 SVGEGT. V gave up 0 bases and J gave up 0 bases; unmatched junction bases: 3. For the CDR3, the DNA is TGTGCCAGCAGTTACTCGACTAGCGGTGTCTCCTACGAGCAGTACTTC. Amino acid sequence: CASSYSTSGVSYEQYF.

V usage is TRBV28 and J usage is TRBJ1-6; the match to TRBD1 covers 9 bases. V was pared by 4 bases and J by 13 bases, with 5 bases of the junction left unmatched. Germline V gene lookup returns CDR1 MDHEN and CDR2 SYDVKM. CDR3 length: 13 residues. The CDR3 DNA reads as TGTGCCAGCAGTTCCGGGACAGGGAATCCCCTCCACTTT. Residues: CASSSGTGNPLHF.

This chain uses TRBV7-2 with TRBJ1-5, with TRBD1 matching over 7 bases. The germline CDR1 and CDR2 sequences are SGHTA and FQGNSA. This CDR3 spans 15 amino acids. The ends lost 0 bases at V and 4 bases at J; junction bases unmatched: 3. The CDR3 coding sequence is TGTGCCAGCAGCTTAGCGGGACAGATAAATCAGCCCCAGCATTTT. Translation: CASSLAGQINQPQHF.

The rearrangement uses TRBV10-3 and TRBJ2-5, with 10 nucleotides matching TRBD1. The junction had 9 bases not matched to a gene; V was cut back by 3 bases and J by 5 bases. Germline V gives CDR1 ENHRY, CDR2 SYGVKD. This CDR3 is built from 16 residues. The CDR3 region is CAISDPTTGGAETQYF. The CDR3 DNA follows: TGTGCCATCAGTGATCCTACGACAGGGGGCGCGGAGACCCAGTACTTC.

This rearrangement joins TRBV28 to TRBJ1-2, with D tentatively TRBD1 (6 bases). Trimming pared 7 bases from V and 2 bases from J, leaving 14 bases between. Per germline, CDR1 MDHEN and CDR2 SYDVKM. The CDR3 has 14 amino acids. Here the CDR3 reads CASTLQGSNYGYTF. The CDR3 DNA sequence: TGTGCCAGCACCCTACAGGGCTCAAACTATGGCTACACCTTC.

This chain links TRBV2 with TRBJ2-1; perhaps TRBD2 as D (6 bases). The germline V gene encodes CDR1 SNHLY and CDR2 FYNNEI. The CDR3 runs 15 residues. V was trimmed by 6 bases and J by 3 bases, leaving 15 bases between them. CDR3 residues: CASRRDPGGYNEQFF. Written as DNA, the CDR3 is TGTGCCAGCAGACGGGATCCCGGGGGCTACAATGAGCAGTTCTTC.

The V and J genes are TRBV3-1 (or the pseudogene TRBV3-2) and TRBJ2-7; D gene ambiguous. The CDR3 has 13 amino acids. The V end was cut by 0 bases, the J end by 6 bases, with 9 bases between. Per the germline V gene, CDR1 is LGHDT and CDR2 is YNNKEL (reference sequence). Written as DNA, the CDR3 is TGTGCCAGCAGCCAAGATCGGGTAGGCGAGCAGTACTTC. Amino acids: CASSQDRVGEQYF.

This clone has just a few counts. This rearrangement joins TRBV5-6 to TRBJ2-7; unclear D gene. From germline, CDR1 is SGHDT and CDR2 YYEEEE. CDR3 length: 11 amino acids. The V end lost 7 bases, the J end lost 0 bases, and 5 bases lay between the germline ends. The CDR3 nucleotides read TGTGCCAGCGCGGACTCCTACGAGCAGTACTTC. It is translated as CASADSYEQYF.

V is TRBV27 and J is TRBJ1-1; TRBD1 is a possible D gene (5 bases). CDR1 is MNHEY, CDR2 SMNVEV, per germline (reference sequence). Trimming removed 8 bases at V and 11 bases at J, with 21 bases between. The CDR3 is 13 amino acids. The CDR3 DNA reads TGTGCCAGCGGACTAGGGTTGGGGCGCTCGGCTTTCTTT. This gives the protein CASGLGLGRSAFF.

CDR3 in DNA: TGTGCCAGCTCACCGCGTCAACCGACTAGCGGGTACATTACTAGCACAGATACGCAGTATTTT. Its translation is CASSPRQPTSGYITSTDTQYF. V and J are TRBV18 and TRBJ2-3; 10 nucleotides align to TRBD2. The CDR3 contains 21 residues. Germline values: CDR1 KGHSH, CDR2 LQKENI. J lost 0 bases, V lost 3 bases, and 18 bases had no gene match. The complete variable domain, with remaining parts taken from reference TRBV18 and TRBJ2-3, reads NAGVMQNPRHLVRRRGQEARLRCSPMKGHSHVYWYRQLPEEGLKFMVYLQKENIIDESGMPKERFSAEFPKEGPSILRIQQVVRGDSAAYFCASSPRQPTSGYITSTDTQYFGPGTRLTVL.

This chain links TRBV7-3 with TRBJ1-1, with 8 bases matching TRBD1. The V gene's germline CDR1 is SGHTA and CDR2 FQGTGA. The CDR3 contains 14 residues. Trimming at V came to 5 bases and at J to 2 bases, leaving 4 bases not matched to a gene. This chain's CDR3 is CASSPDRDNTEAFF. In nucleotides, the CDR3 is TGTGCCAGCAGCCCGGACAGGGACAACACTGAAGCTTTCTTT.

V and J are TRBV6-2 or TRBV6-3 and TRBJ1-1; possible D gene TRBD1, 5 bases. Germline V gene lookup returns CDR1 MNHEY and CDR2 SVGEGT. With 7 bases removed from V and 1 base from J, the gap between germline ends came to 10 bases. The CDR3 is 13 amino acids. The CDR3, as DNA: TGTGCCAGCACCCCTGACAGGAACACTGAAGCTTTCTTT. Encoded protein: CASTPDRNTEAFF.

This chain connects TRBV19 to TRBJ1-1, with 9 bases aligning to TRBD1. This CDR3 has 17 residues. Per germline, CDR1 LNHDA and CDR2 SQIVND (reference sequence). V dropped 3 bases and J dropped 4; count of bases not matched to a gene: 12. CDR3 amino acids: CASSMDRDREHGTEAFF. The DNA of the CDR3 is TGTGCCAGTAGTATGGACCGGGACAGGGAACATGGCACTGAAGCTTTCTTT.